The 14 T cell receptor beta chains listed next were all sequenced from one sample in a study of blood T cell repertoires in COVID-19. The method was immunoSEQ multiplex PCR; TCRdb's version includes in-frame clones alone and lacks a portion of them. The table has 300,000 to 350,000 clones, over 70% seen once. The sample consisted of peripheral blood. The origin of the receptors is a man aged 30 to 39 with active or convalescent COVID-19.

CDR3 DNA sequence: TGTGCCAGCACCCCGGGAGTTCGACGTGGCTACACCTTC. Translation: CASTPGVRRGYTF. The chain employs TRBV9 and TRBJ1-2; D uncertain. V dropped 6 bases and J dropped 7 bases, with 16 bases sitting between them. Germline-derived CDR1 and CDR2 are SGDLS and YYNGEE. The CDR3 has 13 residues.

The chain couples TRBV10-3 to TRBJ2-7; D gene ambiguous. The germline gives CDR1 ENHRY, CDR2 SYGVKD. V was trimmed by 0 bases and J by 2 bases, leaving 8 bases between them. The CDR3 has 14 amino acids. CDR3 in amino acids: CAISESSSTYEQYF. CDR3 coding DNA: TGTGCCATCAGTGAGTCCTCTAGTACCTACGAGCAGTACTTC.

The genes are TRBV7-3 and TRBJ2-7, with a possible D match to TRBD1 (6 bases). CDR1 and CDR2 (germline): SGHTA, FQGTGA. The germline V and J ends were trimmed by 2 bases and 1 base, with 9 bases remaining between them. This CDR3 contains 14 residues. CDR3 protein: CASSLAGDSYEQYF. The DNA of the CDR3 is TGTGCCAGCAGCTTAGCAGGGGATTCCTACGAGCAGTACTTC.

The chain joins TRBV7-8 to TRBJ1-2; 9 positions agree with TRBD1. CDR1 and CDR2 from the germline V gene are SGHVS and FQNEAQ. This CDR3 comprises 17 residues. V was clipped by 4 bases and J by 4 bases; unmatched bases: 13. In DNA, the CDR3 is TGTGCCAGCAGCTCCAGGAGATGGACAGGGGCGGGCTATGGCTACACCTTC. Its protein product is CASSSRRWTGAGYGYTF.

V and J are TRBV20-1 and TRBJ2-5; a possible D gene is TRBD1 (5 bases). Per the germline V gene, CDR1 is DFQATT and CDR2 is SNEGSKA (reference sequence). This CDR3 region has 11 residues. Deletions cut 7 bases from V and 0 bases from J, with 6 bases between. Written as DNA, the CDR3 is TGCAGTGGACAGTACCAAGAGACCCAGTACTTC. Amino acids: CSGQYQETQYF.

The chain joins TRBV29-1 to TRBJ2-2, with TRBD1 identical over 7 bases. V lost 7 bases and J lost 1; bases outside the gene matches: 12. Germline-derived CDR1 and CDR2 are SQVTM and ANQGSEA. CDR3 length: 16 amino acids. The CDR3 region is CSGTTPDRLNTGELFF. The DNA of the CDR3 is TGCAGCGGCACCACTCCGGACAGGCTGAACACCGGGGAGCTGTTTTTT.

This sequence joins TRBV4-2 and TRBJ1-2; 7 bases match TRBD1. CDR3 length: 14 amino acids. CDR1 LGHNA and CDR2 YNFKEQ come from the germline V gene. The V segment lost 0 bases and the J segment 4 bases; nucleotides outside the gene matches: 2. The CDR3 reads CASSQEQGPYGYTF. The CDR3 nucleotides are TGTGCCAGCAGCCAAGAACAGGGGCCCTATGGCTACACCTTC.

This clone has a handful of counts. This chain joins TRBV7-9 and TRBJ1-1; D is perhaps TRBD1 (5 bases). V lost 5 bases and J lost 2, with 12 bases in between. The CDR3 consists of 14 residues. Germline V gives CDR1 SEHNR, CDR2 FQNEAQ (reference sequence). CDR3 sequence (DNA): TGTGCCAGCAGCAAAATGACAGTTAACACTGAAGCTTTCTTT. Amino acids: CASSKMTVNTEAFF.

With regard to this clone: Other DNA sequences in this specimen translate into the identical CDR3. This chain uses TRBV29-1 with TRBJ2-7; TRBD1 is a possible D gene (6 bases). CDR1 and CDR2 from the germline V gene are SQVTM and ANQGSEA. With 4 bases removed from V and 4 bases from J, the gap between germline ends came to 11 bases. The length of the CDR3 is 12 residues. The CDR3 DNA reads TGCAGCGTTGGACAGGTGGATTACGAGCAGTACTTC. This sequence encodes CSVGQVDYEQYF.

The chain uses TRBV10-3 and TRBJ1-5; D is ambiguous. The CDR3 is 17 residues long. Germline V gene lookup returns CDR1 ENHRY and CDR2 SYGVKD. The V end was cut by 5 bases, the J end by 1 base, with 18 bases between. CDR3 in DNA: TGTGCCATCAGTAACTCACATGGGAGAGGGAGCAATCAGCCCCAGCATTTT. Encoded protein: CAISNSHGRGSNQPQHF.

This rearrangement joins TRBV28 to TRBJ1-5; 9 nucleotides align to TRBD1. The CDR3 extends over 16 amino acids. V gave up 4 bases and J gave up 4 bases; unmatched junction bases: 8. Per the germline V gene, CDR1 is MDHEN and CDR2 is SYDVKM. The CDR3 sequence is CASSSKGQGRNQPQHF. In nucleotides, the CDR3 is TGTGCCAGCAGTTCCAAGGGACAGGGACGGAATCAGCCCCAGCATTTT. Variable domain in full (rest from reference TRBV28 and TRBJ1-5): DVKVTQSSRYLVKRTGEKVFLECVQDMDHENMFWYRQDPGLGLRLIYFSYDVKMKEKGDIPEGYSVSREKKERFSLILESASTNQTSMYLCASSSKGQGRNQPQHFGDGTRLSIL.

CDR3 region: CASSYLGGFYGYTF. The CDR3 region has the DNA TGTGCCAGCAGCTACCTCGGGGGTTTCTATGGCTACACCTTC. The V call is TRBV11-2, the J call TRBJ1-2, with a weak D call TRBD1 (5 bases). CDR3 length: 14 residues. Trimming shortened V by 4 bases and J by 4 bases, and 13 bases separated the two germline ends. From germline, CDR1 is SGHAT and CDR2 FQNNGV.

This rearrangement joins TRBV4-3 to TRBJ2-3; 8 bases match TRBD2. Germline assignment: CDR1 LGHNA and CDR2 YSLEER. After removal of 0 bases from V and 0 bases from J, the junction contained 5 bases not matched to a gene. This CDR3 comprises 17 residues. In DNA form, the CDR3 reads TGCGCCAGCAGCCAAGAGGGGCCTAGCGGGAGCACAGATACGCAGTATTTT. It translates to CASSQEGPSGSTDTQYF.

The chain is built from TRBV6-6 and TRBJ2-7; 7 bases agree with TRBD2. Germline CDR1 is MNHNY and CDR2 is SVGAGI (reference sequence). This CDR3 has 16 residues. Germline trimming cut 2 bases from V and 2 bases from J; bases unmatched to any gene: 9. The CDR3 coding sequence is TGTGCCAGCAGTTACCGGAGGGCTAGCGGTACCTACGAGCAGTACTTC. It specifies CASSYRRASGTYEQYF.